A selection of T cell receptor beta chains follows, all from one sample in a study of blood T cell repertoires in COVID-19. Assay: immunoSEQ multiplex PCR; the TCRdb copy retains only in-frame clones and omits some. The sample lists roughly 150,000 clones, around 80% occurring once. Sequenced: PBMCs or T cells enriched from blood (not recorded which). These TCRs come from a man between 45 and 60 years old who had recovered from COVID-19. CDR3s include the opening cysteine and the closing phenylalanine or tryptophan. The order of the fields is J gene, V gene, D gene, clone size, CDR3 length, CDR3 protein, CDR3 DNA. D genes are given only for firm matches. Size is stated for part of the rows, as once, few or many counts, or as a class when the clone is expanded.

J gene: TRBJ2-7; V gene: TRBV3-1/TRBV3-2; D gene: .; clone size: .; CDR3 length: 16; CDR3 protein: CASSRRGLANSYEQYF; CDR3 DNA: TGTGCCAGCAGCCGGCGAGGGCTAGCTAACTCCTACGAGCAGTACTTC
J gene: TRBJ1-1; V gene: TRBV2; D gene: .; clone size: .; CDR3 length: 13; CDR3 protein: CASGGVMNTEAFF; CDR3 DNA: TGTGCCAGTGGGGGGGTGATGAACACTGAAGCTTTCTTT
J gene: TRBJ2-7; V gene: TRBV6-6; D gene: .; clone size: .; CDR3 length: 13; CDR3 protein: CASNLANSYEQYF; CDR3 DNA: TGTGCCAGCAATCTAGCTAACTCCTACGAGCAGTACTTC
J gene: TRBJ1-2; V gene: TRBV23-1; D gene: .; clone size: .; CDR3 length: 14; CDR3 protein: CASSQSPGNYGYTF; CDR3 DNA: TGCGCCAGCAGTCAATCGCCGGGAAACTATGGCTACACCTTC
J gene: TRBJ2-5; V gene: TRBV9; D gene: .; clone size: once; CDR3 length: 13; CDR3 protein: CASSTGNRETQYF; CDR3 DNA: TGTGCCAGCAGTACAGGGAATCGGGAGACCCAGTACTTC
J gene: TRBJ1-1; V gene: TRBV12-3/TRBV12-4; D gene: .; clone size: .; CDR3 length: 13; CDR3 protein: CASSPGGVWGAFF; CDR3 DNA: TGTGCCAGCAGTCCTGGAGGGGTGTGGGGAGCTTTCTTT
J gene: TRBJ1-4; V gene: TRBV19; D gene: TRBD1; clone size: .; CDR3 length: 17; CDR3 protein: CASSRTDRGLSSEKLFF; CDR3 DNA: TGTGCCAGTAGTCGCACGGACAGGGGGCTGAGTAGTGAAAAACTGTTTTTT
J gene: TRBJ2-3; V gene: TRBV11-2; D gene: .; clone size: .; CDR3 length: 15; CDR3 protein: CASSLDQGGTDTQYF; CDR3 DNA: TGTGCCAGCAGCTTAGATCAGGGAGGAACAGATACGCAGTATTTT
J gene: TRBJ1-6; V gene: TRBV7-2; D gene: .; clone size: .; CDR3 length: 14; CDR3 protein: CASSLGQGHSPLHF; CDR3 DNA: TGTGCCAGCAGCTTAGGGCAGGGGCACTCACCCCTCCACTTT
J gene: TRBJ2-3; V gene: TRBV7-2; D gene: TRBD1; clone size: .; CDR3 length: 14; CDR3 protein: CASSPRQGSDTQYF; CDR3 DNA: TGTGCCAGCAGCCCCAGACAGGGGTCAGATACGCAGTATTTT
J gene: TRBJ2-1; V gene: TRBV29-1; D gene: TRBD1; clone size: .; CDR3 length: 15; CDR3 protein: CSVGTGPLGYNEQFF; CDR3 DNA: TGCAGCGTGGGGACAGGCCCTTTGGGGTACAATGAGCAGTTCTTC
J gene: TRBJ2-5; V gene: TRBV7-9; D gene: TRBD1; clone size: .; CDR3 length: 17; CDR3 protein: CASSSTEDRGPQETQYF; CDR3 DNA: TGTGCCAGCAGCTCCACAGAGGACAGGGGCCCCCAAGAGACCCAGTACTTC
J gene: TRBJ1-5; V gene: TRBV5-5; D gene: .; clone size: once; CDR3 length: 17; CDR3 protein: CASSLAGGIYSNQPQHF; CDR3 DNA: TGTGCCAGCAGCTTGGCCGGAGGAATTTATAGCAATCAGCCCCAGCATTTT
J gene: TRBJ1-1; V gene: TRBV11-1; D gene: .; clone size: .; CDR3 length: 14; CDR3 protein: CASSLQQGNTEAFF; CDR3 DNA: TGTGCCAGCAGCCTACAACAGGGGAACACTGAAGCTTTCTTT
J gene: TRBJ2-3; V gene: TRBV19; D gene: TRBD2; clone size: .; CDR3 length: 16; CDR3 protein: CASSSKAGGTTDTQYF; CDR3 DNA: TGTGCCAGTAGTTCAAAGGCGGGGGGGACCACAGATACGCAGTATTTT
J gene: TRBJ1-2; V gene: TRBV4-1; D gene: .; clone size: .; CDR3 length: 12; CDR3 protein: CASSQDLRGYTF; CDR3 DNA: TGCGCCAGCAGCCAAGACCTCCGGGGCTACACCTTC
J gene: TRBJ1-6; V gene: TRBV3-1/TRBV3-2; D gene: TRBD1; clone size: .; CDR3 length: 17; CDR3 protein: CASSQPAGGASNSPLHF; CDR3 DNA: TGTGCCAGCAGCCAACCGGCAGGGGGCGCGTCCAATTCACCCCTCCACTTT
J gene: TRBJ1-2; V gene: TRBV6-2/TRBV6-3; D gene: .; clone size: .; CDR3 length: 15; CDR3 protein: CASSYSTEINYGYTF; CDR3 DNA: TGTGCCAGCAGTTACTCGACAGAAATTAACTATGGCTACACCTTC
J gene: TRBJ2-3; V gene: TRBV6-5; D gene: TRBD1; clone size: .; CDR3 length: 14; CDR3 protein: CASSPDRGRDTQYF; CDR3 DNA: TGTGCCAGCAGTCCAGACAGGGGGCGCGATACGCAGTATTTT
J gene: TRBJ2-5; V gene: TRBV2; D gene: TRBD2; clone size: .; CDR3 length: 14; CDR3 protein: CASSERGLKETQYF; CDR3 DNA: TGTGCCAGCAGTGAACGGGGACTAAAAGAGACCCAGTACTTC
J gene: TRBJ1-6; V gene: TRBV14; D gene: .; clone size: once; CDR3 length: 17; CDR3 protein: CASSQDLAVTKNSPLHF; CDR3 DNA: TGTGCCAGCAGCCAAGATCTGGCAGTTACTAAAAATTCACCCCTCCACTTT
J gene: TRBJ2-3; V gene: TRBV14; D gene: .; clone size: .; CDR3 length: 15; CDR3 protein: CASSHDLVGTDTQYF; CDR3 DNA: TGTGCCAGCAGCCACGACCTAGTCGGGACAGATACGCAGTATTTT
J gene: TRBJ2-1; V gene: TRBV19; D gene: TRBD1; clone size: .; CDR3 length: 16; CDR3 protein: CASSPPGQAGHNEQFF; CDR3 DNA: TGTGCCAGTAGTCCCCCGGGACAGGCAGGACACAATGAGCAGTTCTTC
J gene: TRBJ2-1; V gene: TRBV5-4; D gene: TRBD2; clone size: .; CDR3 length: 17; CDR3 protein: CASSFRRTSGFYNEQFF; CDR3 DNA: TGTGCCAGCAGCTTTCGGCGGACTAGCGGGTTTTACAATGAGCAGTTCTTC
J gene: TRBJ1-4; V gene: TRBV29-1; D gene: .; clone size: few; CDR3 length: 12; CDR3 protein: CSVDSGNEKLFF; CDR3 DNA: TGCAGCGTTGATAGTGGTAATGAAAAACTGTTTTTT
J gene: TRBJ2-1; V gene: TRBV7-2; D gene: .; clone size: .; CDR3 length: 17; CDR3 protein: CASSQRVSSGLYNEQFF; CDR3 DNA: TGTGCCAGCAGCCAGAGGGTGAGTAGCGGCCTCTACAATGAGCAGTTCTTC